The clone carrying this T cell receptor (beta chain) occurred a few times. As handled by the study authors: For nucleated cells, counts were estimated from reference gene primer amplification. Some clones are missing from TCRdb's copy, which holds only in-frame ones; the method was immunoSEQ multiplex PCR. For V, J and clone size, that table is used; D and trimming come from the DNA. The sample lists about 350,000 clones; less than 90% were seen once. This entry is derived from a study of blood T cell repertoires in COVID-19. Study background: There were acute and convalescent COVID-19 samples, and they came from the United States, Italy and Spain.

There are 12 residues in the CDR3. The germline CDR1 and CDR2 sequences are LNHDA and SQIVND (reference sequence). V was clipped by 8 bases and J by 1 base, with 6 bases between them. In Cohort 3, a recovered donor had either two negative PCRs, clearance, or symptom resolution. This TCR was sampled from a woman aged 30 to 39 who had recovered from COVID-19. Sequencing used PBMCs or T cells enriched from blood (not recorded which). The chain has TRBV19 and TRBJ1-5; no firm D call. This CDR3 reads CASSGSNQPQHF. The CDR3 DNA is TGTGCCAGTTCGGGGAGCAATCAGCCCCAGCATTTT.